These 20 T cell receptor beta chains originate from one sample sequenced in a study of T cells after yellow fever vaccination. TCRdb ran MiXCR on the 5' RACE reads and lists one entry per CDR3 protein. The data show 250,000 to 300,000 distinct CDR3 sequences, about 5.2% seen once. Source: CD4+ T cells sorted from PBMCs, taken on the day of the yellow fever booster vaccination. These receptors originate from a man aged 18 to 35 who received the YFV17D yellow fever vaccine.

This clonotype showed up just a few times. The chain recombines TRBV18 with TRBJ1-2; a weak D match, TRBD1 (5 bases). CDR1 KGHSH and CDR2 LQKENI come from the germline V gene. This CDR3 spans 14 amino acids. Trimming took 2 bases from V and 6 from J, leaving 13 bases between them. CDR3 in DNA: TGTGCCAGCTCACCAGGAGACGGGGGAGATGGCTACACCTTC. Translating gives CASSPGDGGDGYTF.

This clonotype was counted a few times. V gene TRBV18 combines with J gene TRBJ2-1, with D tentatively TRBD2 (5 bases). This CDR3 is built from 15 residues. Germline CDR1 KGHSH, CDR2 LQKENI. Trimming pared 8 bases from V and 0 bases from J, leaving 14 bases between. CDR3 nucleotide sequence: TGTGCCAGCGGACTTCGCGATCTCTCCTACAATGAGCAGTTCTTC. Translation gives CASGLRDLSYNEQFF. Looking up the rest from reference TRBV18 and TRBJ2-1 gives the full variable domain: NAGVMQNPRHLVRRRGQEARLRCSPMKGHSHVYWYRQLPEEGLKFMVYLQKENIIDESGMPKERFSAEFPKEGPSILRIQQVVRGDSAAYFCASGLRDLSYNEQFFGPGTRLTVL.

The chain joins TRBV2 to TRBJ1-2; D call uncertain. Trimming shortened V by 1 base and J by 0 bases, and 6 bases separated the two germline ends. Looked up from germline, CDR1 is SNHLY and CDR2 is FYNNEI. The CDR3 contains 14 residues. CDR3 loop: CASSEVVANYGYTF. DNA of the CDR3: TGTGCCAGCAGTGAAGTGGTGGCTAACTATGGCTACACCTTC. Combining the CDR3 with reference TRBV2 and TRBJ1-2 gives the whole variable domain EPEVTQTPSHQVTQMGQEVILRCVPISNHLYFYWYRQILGQKVEFLVSFYNNEISEKSEIFDDQFSVERPDGSNFTLKIRSTKLEDSAMYFCASSEVVANYGYTFGSGTRLTVV.

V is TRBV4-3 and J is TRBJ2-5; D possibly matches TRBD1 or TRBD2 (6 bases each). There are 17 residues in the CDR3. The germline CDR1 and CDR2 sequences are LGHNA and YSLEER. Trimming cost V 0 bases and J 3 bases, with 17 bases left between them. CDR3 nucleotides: TGCGCCAGCAGCCAAGATCTGAGGGGGGCACCAGAAGAGACCCAGTACTTC. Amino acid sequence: CASSQDLRGAPEETQYF.

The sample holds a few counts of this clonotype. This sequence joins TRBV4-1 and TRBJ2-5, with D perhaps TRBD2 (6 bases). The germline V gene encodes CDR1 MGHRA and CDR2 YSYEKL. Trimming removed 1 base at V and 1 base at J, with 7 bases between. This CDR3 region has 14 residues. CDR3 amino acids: CASSQGRGQETQYF. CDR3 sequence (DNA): TGCGCCAGCAGCCAAGGGCGGGGCCAAGAGACCCAGTACTTC.

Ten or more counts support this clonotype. CDR3 bases: TGTGCCAGCAGTTTAGCGCCTGGGGGCGCGGTTTCTGGAAACACCATATATTTT. The encoded protein is CASSLAPGGAVSGNTIYF. The rearrangement joins TRBV12-3 or TRBV12-4 to TRBJ1-3; maybe TRBD1 (6 bases). The CDR3 has 18 residues. Trimming took 0 bases from V and 1 from J, leaving 16 bases between them.

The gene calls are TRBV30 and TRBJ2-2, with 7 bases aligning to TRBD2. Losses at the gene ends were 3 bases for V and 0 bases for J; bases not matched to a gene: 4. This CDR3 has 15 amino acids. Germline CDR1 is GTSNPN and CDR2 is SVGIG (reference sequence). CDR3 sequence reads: CAWSSGGTNTGELFF. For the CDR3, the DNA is TGTGCCTGGAGCTCCGGGGGGACGAACACCGGGGAGCTGTTTTTT.

CDR3: CASSPQGSSGGYTF. In DNA, the CDR3 is TGTGCCAGCTCACCACAGGGTTCCTCTGGTGGCTACACCTTC. The V and J genes are TRBV18 and TRBJ1-2; D is undetermined. The CDR3 consists of 14 residues. Germline CDR1 KGHSH, CDR2 LQKENI. Trimming took off 1 base at V and 7 bases at J, with 13 bases between the two ends.

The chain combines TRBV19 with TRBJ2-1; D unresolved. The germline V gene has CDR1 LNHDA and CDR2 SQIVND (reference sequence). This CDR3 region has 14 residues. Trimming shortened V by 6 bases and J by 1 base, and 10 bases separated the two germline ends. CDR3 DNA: TGTGCCAGTAGCATCTGGGTGTCCTACAATGAGCAGTTCTTC. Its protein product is CASSIWVSYNEQFF.

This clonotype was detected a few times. The CDR3: CASSLDTVRTFYGYTF. The CDR3 nucleotides are TGCGCCAGCAGCTTGGATACAGTCCGGACCTTCTATGGCTACACCTTC. The V gene is TRBV5-1, the J gene TRBJ1-2; D gene unclear. V lost 0 bases, J lost 4 bases, and 16 bases lay in between. Germline CDR1 reads SGHRS; CDR2 reads YFSETQ. CDR3 length: 16 residues.

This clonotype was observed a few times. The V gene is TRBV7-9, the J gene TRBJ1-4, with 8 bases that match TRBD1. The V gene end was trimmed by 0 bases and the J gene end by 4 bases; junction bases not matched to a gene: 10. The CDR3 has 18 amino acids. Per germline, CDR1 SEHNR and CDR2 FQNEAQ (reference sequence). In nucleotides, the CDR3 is TGTGCCAGCAGCTTAGCGGGACAGGCACAGAGCCGTAATGAAAAACTGTTTTTT. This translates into CASSLAGQAQSRNEKLFF.

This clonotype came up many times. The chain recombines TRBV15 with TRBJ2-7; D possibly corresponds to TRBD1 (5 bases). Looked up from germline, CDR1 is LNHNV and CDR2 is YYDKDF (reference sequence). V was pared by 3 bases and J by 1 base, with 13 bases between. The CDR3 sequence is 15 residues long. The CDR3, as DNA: TGTGCCACCAGCAGCCTTAAGGGGAATTCCTACGAGCAGTACTTC. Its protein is CATSSLKGNSYEQYF.

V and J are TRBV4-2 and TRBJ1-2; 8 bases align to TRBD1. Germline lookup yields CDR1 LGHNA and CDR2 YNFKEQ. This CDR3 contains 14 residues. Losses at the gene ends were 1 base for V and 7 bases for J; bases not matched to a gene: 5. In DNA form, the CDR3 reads TGTGCCAGCAGCCAAGGCGCAGGGGGCAGTGGCTACACCTTC. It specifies CASSQGAGGSGYTF.

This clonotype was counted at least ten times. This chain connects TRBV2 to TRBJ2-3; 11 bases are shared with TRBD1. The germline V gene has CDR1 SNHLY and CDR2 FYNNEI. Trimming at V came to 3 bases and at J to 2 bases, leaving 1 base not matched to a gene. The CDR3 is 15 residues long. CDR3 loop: CASSEGQGDTDTQYF. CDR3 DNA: TGTGCCAGCAGTGAGGGACAGGGGGACACAGATACGCAGTATTTT.

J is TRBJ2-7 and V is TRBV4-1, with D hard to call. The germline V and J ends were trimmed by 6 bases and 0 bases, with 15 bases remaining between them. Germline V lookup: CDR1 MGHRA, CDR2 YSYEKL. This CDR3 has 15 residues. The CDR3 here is CASSLSNADSYEQYF. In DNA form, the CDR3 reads TGCGCCAGCAGTCTCTCGAACGCGGACTCCTACGAGCAGTACTTC.

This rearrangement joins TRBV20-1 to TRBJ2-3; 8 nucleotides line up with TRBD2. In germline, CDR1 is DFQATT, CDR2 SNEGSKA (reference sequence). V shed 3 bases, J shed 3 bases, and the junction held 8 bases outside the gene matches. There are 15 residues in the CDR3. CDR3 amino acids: CSASGAGGDTDTQYF. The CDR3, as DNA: TGCAGTGCTAGCGGGGCGGGGGGTGATACAGATACGCAGTATTTT.

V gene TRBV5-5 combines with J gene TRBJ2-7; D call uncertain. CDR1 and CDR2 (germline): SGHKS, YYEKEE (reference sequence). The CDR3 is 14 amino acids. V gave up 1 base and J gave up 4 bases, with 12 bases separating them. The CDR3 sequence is CASSLFPGEYEQYF. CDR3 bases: TGTGCCAGCAGCTTGTTCCCAGGCGAATACGAGCAGTACTTC.

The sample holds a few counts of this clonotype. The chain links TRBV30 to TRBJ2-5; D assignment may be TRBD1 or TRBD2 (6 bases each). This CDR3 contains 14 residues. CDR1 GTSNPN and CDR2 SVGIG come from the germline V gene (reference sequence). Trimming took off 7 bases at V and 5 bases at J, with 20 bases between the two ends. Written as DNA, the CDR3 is TGTGCCTCCAAGCGGAGGGGGGCGGGGGAGACCCAGTACTTC. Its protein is CASKRRGAGETQYF. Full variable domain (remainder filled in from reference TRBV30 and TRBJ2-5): SQTIHQWPATLVQPVGSPLSLECTVEGTSNPNLYWYRQAAGRGLQLLFYSVGIGQISSEVPQNLSASRPQDRQFILSSKKLLLSDSGFYLCASKRRGAGETQYFGPGTRLLVL.

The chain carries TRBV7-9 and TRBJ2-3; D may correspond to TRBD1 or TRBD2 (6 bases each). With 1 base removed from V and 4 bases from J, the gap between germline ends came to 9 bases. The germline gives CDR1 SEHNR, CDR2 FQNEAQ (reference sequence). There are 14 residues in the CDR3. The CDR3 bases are TGTGCCAGCAGCTTAGTGAGGGGGGCAGATACGCAGTATTTT. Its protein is CASSLVRGADTQYF.

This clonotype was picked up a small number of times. In DNA form, the CDR3 reads TGTGCCAGCAGCTCTCCCGGGGGTTATGAGACCCAGTACTTC. As protein: CASSSPGGYETQYF. The chain joins TRBV28 to TRBJ2-5; maybe TRBD2 (6 bases). Germline values: CDR1 MDHEN, CDR2 SYDVKM. The CDR3 consists of 14 residues. Trimming removed 6 bases at V and 5 bases at J, with 16 bases between.